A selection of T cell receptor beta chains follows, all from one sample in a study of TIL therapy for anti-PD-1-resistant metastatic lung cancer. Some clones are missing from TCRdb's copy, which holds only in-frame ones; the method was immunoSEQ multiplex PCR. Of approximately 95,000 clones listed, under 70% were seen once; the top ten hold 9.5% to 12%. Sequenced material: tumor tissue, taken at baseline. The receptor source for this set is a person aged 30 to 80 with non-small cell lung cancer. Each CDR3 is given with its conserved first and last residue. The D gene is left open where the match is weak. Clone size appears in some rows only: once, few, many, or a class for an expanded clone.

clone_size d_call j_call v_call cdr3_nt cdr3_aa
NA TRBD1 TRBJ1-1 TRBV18 TGTGCCAGCTCCCCCATGGGATCCGGGACAGGGGTGAACACTGAAGCTTTCTTT CASSPMGSGTGVNTEAFF
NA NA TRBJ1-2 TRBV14 TGTGCCAGCAGCGTCGACAGGAGATATGGCTACACCTTC CASSVDRRYGYTF
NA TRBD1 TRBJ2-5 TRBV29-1 TGCAGCGTTGAAGCCGTGGGACAGGGAGAGACCCAGTACTTC CSVEAVGQGETQYF
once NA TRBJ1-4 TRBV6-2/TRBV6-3 TGTGCCAGCAGTTACCCGAGCCAGGGGCGCGAAAAACTGTTTTTT CASSYPSQGREKLFF
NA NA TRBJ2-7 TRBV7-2 TGTGCCAGCAGCTTAAAAGCGGACTACGAGCAGTACTTC CASSLKADYEQYF
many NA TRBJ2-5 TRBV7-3 TGTGCCAGCAGCTTAACCAGGGAAGAGACCCAGTACTTC CASSLTREETQYF
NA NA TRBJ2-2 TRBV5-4 TGTGCCAGCAGATTAGGGACCGGGGAGCTGTTTTTT CASRLGTGELFF
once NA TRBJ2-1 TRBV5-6 TGTGCCAGCACCCAACCCCCCTGGAATGAGCAGTTCTTC CASTQPPWNEQFF
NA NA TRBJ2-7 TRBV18 TGTGCCAGCTCACCTTCCCCGGGGGTGTACGAGCAGTACTTC CASSPSPGVYEQYF
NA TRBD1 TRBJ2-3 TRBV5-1 TGCGCCAGCAGCCCGGACAGGGTGACGGCGGATACGCAGTATTTT CASSPDRVTADTQYF
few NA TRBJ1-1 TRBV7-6 TGTGCCAGCAGCCTTGGGATGAACACTGAAGCTTTCTTT CASSLGMNTEAFF
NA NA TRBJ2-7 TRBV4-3 TGCGCCAGCAGCCAGGACTTAACAACCCCCGAGCAGTACTTC CASSQDLTTPEQYF
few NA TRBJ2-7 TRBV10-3 TGTGCCATCACTGGGACGGAATTCTCCTACGAGCAGTACTTC CAITGTEFSYEQYF
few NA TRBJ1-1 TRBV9 TGTGCCAGCAGCGTAGGGAACTTCGCCGGGGCTTTCTTT CASSVGNFAGAFF
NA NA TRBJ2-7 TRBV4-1 TGCGCCAGCAGCCAAGGGGCGGGGTTATACGAGCAGTACTTC CASSQGAGLYEQYF
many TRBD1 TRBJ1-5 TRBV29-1 TGCAGCGTCGGCAGGGGGATCAATCAGCCCCAGCATTTT CSVGRGINQPQHF
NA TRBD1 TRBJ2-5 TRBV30 TGTGCCTGGAGTGGCAGCAGGGGGCGAGAGACCCAGTACTTC CAWSGSRGRETQYF
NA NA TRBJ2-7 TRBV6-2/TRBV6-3 TGTGCCAGCAGTTACGAGATAATCCGCTACGAGCAGTACTTC CASSYEIIRYEQYF
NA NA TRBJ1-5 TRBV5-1 TGCGCCAGCAGCTTGACCGCAGGGGGCAATCAGCCCCAGCATTTT CASSLTAGGNQPQHF
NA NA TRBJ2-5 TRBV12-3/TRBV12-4 TGTGCCAGCAGTTTGGGGGAGACCCAGTACTTC CASSLGETQYF
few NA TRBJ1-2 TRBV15 TGTGCCACCAGCAGGCCCATGGCATTTGGCTACACCTTC CATSRPMAFGYTF
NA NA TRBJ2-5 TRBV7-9 TGTGCCGGAACCGGGACTCAAGAGACCCAGTACTTC CAGTGTQETQYF
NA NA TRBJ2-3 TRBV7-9 TGTGCCAGCAGCCCCGGGGAGTTCACAGATACGCAGTATTTT CASSPGEFTDTQYF
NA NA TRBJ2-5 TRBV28 TGTGCCAGCAGAACTTTGCTCGGTGGGGGAATGACCCAAGAGACCCAGTACTTC CASRTLLGGGMTQETQYF
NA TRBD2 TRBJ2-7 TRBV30 TGTGCCTGGAGAGTACTAGCGGACAACTCCTACGAGCAGTACTTC CAWRVLADNSYEQYF
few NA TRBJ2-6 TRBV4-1 TGCGCCAGCAGCCAAGAAGGGCAGTCTGGGGCCAACGTCCTGACTTTC CASSQEGQSGANVLTF
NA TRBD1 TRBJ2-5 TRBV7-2 TGTGCCAGCAGCTTAGCGGGCAGGGGGGAGACCCAGTACTTC CASSLAGRGETQYF
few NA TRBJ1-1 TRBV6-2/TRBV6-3 TGTGCCAGCAGTTACTTCGGGAAAAGTAGTGCTGAAGCTTTCTTT CASSYFGKSSAEAFF
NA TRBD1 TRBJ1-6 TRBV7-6 TGTGCCAGCAGCTTGTTGACAGGGAGAAATTCACCCCTCCACTTT CASSLLTGRNSPLHF
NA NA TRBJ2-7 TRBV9 TGTGCCAGCAGCGTAGATTCGGGGGTTGGGGATAGCTCCTACGAGCAGTACTTC CASSVDSGVGDSSYEQYF
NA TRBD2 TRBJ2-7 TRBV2 TGTGCCAGCAGTCTACGGGTAGCGGGGATCTACGAGCAGTACTTC CASSLRVAGIYEQYF
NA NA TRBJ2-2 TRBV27 TGTGCCAGCAGTTTCGACAGGGGGGCCGCCAGCGGGAGTATCACCGGGGAGCTGTTTTTT CASSFDRGAASGSITGELFF
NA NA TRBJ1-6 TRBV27 TGTGCCAGCAGTTTGGAGGGCGGCCCCGCGACCCTCCACTTT CASSLEGGPATLHF
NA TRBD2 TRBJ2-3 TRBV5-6 TGTGCCAGCAGCTTGTTTCGCGGGGGGGCCATAGATACGCAGTATTTT CASSLFRGGAIDTQYF
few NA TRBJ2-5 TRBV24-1 TGTGCCACCAGTGATGCCAGGGGCCAAGAGACCCAGTACTTC CATSDARGQETQYF
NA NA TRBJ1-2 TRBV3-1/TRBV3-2 TGTGCCAGCAGCTTAGGGGGGGTTGGCTACACCTTC CASSLGGVGYTF
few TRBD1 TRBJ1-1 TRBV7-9 TGTGCCAGCAGCTGGACGCGGACAGGGGAGACTGAAGCTTTCTTT CASSWTRTGETEAFF
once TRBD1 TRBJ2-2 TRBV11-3 TGTGCCAGCAGCACCCGGACAGGACCCACCGGGGAGCTGTTTTTT CASSTRTGPTGELFF
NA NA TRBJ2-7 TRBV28 TGTGCCAGCAGTTTTCCCGGAGAGCAGTACTTC CASSFPGEQYF
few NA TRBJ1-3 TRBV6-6 TGTGCCAGCAGCCCCCGGGGTACAGGAAACACCATATATTTT CASSPRGTGNTIYF
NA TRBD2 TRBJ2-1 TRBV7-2 TGTGCCAGCAGCTTAGGGAGCGGGGGGGGGCAGTTCTTC CASSLGSGGGQFF
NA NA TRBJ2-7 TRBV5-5 TGTGCCAGCAGCTTCGACAGCTACGAGCAGTACTTC CASSFDSYEQYF